This entry lists 17 T cell receptor beta chains sequenced from one sample in a study of blood T cells in healthy people across ages. The use of a sample-barcoded 5' primer and a J-beta primer mix characterized a second PCR of about 7 to 12 cycles. TCRdb fed the 5' RACE reads into MiXCR, producing one record per CDR3 protein. Of 1.8 million or so distinct CDR3 sequences listed, about two fifths are singletons. Sequenced input: blood. These receptors were taken from a human donor in good health.

In this sample, this clonotype turned up a few times. The chain has TRBV3-1 and TRBJ2-3; D may be TRBD1 (5 bases). The CDR3 runs 15 residues. Trimming took off 2 bases at V and 1 base at J, with 10 bases between the two ends. Germline-derived CDR1 and CDR2 are LGHDT and YNNKEL (reference sequence). As DNA, the CDR3 is TGTGCCAGCAGCCAAACACAACAGGGCACAGATACGCAGTATTTT. It codes for CASSQTQQGTDTQYF.

The V call is TRBV20-1, the J call TRBJ2-1; D not certain. Trimming left V 5 bases short and J 9 bases short, with 8 bases between. Germline CDR1 reads DFQATT; CDR2 reads SNEGSKA (reference sequence). This CDR3 comprises 10 residues. As DNA, the CDR3 is TGCAGTGCTGGATTGGCTGAGCAGTTCTTC. Its translation is CSAGLAEQFF.

CDR3 DNA: TGTGCCAGCAGCGTAATTGGAGGACTAGCGGTCACAGATACGCAGTATTTT. Its translation: CASSVIGGLAVTDTQYF. This sequence joins TRBV9 and TRBJ2-3; TRBD2 agrees at 10 bases. The V and J ends lost 1 base and 2 bases, in that order; junction bases with no gene match: 7. Germline loops: CDR1 SGDLS, CDR2 YYNGEE. CDR3 length equals 17 residues.

As regards this clonotype: One end of the junction is discordant with germline, which a read error may explain. The chain couples TRBV24-1 to TRBJ2-1; D may correspond to TRBD1 or TRBD2 (5 bases each). Germline V CDR1 and CDR2: KGHDR, SFDVKD. The CDR3 has 17 residues. For the CDR3, the DNA is TGTGCCACCAGTGATTTGTTGGGGGAGAGCTCCTACAGTGAGCAGTTCTTC. It translates to CATSDLLGESSYSEQFF.

This chain uses TRBV28 with TRBJ2-3; 10 bases are a match to TRBD2. The ends lost 5 bases at V and 6 bases at J; junction bases unmatched: 11. This CDR3 is 16 amino acids long. From germline, CDR1 is MDHEN and CDR2 SYDVKM. This chain's CDR3 is CASSPLRAGGRDTQYF. The CDR3, as DNA: TGTGCCAGCAGTCCGCTAAGAGCGGGGGGGCGGGATACGCAGTATTTT.

Regarding this clonotype: One end of the junction fails to match germline, which may point to a read error. The chain carries TRBV4-3 and TRBJ1-2; 7 bases line up with TRBD1. The CDR3 is 15 residues long. CDR1 and CDR2 from the germline V gene are LGHNA and YSLEER. The CDR3 region is CASSQARQGGGGHTF. The CDR3 DNA follows: TGCGCCAGCAGCCAAGCCCGGCAGGGGGGTGGTGGCCACACCTTC.

This clonotype was detected many times. CDR3 DNA sequence: TGTGCCAGCAGACCTACCGGGACAAACCGCTCCTACGAGCAGTACTTC. This gives the protein CASRPTGTNRSYEQYF. The gene calls are TRBV21-1 and TRBJ2-7; the DNA was not compared with TRBD1, the D call given in the table. TRBV21-1 is termed a pseudogene. This CDR3 contains 16 residues.

Notes on this clonotype: The junction and the germline gene differ at one end; a read error may be behind it. V usage is TRBV15 and J usage is TRBJ2-3; 8 positions match TRBD2. The germline gives CDR1 LNHNV, CDR2 YYDKDF (reference sequence). The CDR3 totals 16 residues. The CDR3 nucleotides are TGTGCCACCAGCAGCCCTCGGGGGGGCATTGGAGATACGCGGTATTTT. The encoded protein is CATSSPRGGIGDTRYF.

The chain has TRBV12-5 and TRBJ1-2; D might be TRBD1 (5 bases). Per the germline V gene, CDR1 is LGHNT and CDR2 is FRNRAP. With 1 base removed from V and 4 bases from J, the gap between germline ends came to 16 bases. The CDR3 spans 16 residues. In nucleotides, the CDR3 is TGTGCTAGTGGTTTGGACGGGACTGCATCGTTCTATGGCTACACCTTC. Translation gives CASGLDGTASFYGYTF.

The chain employs TRBV27 and TRBJ2-1; D perhaps matches TRBD2 (5 bases). V was pared by 5 bases and J by 7 bases, with 18 bases between. Germline CDR1 MNHEY, CDR2 SMNVEV (reference sequence). This CDR3 is 15 amino acids long. CDR3 protein: CASSLKRRGWNEQFF. The CDR3 DNA is TGTGCCAGCAGTCTTAAACGTCGGGGATGGAATGAGCAGTTCTTC.

This clonotype appeared a few times. The V gene is TRBV7-9, the J gene TRBJ2-1, with TRBD1 matching over 8 bases. V was clipped by 7 bases and J by 7 bases; unmatched bases: 12. The CDR3 length is 15 residues. Germline lookup yields CDR1 SEHNR and CDR2 FQNEAQ (reference sequence). CDR3 nucleotide sequence: TGTGCCAGCACCCCCAGTGGCAGGGGGCAGAATGAGCAGTTCTTC. This translates into CASTPSGRGQNEQFF.

This clonotype showed up just once. This chain links TRBV7-2 with TRBJ2-6; D is possibly TRBD1 or TRBD2 (5 bases each). V lost 1 base and J lost 1, with 14 bases in between. Germline V gene sequence: CDR1 SGHTA, CDR2 FQGNSA. This CDR3 comprises 18 residues. The CDR3 is CASSLVGDPLSGANVLTF. CDR3 coding DNA: TGTGCCAGCAGCTTAGTGGGGGACCCTCTTTCTGGGGCCAACGTCCTGACTTTC.

J is TRBJ2-1 and V is TRBV20-1; 8 bases line up with TRBD2. The J call is uncertain, as TRBJ2-7 better fits the DNA end. The germline gives CDR1 DFQATT, CDR2 SNEGSKA (reference sequence). The CDR3 is 18 amino acids. DNA for the CDR3: TGCAGTGCGGCGGCGGGACTGGCGGGGGGAAGCTCCTACAATGAGCAGTACTTC. Protein: CSAAAGLAGGSSYNEQYF.

The chain combines TRBV6-1 with TRBJ2-3, with D maybe TRBD2 (6 bases). The CDR3 extends over 18 amino acids. Trimming left V 0 bases short and J 2 bases short, with 18 bases between. From germline, CDR1 is MNHNS and CDR2 SASEGT. The CDR3 loop is CASSEAGGLAAATDTQYF. DNA for the CDR3: TGTGCCAGCAGTGAAGCAGGAGGGTTAGCGGCCGCCACAGATACGCAGTATTTT.

A word on this clonotype: A much larger clone lies one base from this, so it may be a read error. J is TRBJ2-7 and V is TRBV7-2; D unclear. Germline lookup yields CDR1 SGHTA and CDR2 FQGNSA. The V end lost 5 bases, the J end lost 7 bases, and 12 bases lay between the germline ends. CDR3 length equals 12 residues. Here the CDR3 reads CASSRRTNEQYF. Here the CDR3 DNA reads TGTGCCAGCAGCCGGCGGACCAATGAGCAGTACTTC.

There are a few counts of this clonotype. This chain joins TRBV12-3 or TRBV12-4 and TRBJ2-1; D might be TRBD1 (6 bases). The CDR3 spans 16 residues. Trimming removed 4 bases at V and 0 bases at J, with 13 bases between. The CDR3 reads CASSSLGADSYNEQFF. The CDR3 DNA is TGTGCCAGCAGTTCCTTGGGGGCAGACTCCTACAATGAGCAGTTCTTC.

The genes are TRBV4-3 and TRBJ2-1; TRBD1 aligns across 7 bases. CDR3 length: 16 residues. The germline V gene has CDR1 LGHNA and CDR2 YSLEER. With V trimmed by 2 bases and J by 2 bases, 6 bases remained unmatched. The CDR3 nucleotides read TGCGCCAGCAGCCAAAATCCCAGGGGGACCTACAATGAGCAGTTCTTC. This sequence encodes CASSQNPRGTYNEQFF.